Shown below are 11 T cell receptor beta chains from a single sample sequenced in a study of cytomegalovirus exposure and HLA in healthy donors. PCR involved 60 Vbeta and 13 Jbeta primers. Profiled with immunoSEQ multiplex PCR; TCRdb holds only in-frame clones, not every one. The sample gives under 200,000 clones, approximately 81% of which show up once; around 0.98% is in the top ten. Sequenced material: PBMCs. All receptors come from a man aged 25-45 years in good health and CMV-seronegative.

The CDR3 loop reads CSGGQQNTEAFF. Written as DNA, the CDR3 is TGCAGCGGTGGACAACAGAACACTGAAGCTTTCTTT. The chain employs TRBV29-1 and TRBJ1-1; D perhaps matches TRBD1 (5 bases). Between the trimmed V and J ends, which lost 7 bases and 1 base, there was a span of 10 bases. Germline CDR1 SQVTM, CDR2 ANQGSEA. The CDR3 has 12 amino acids.

This chain connects TRBV28 to TRBJ1-1; tentatively, D is TRBD1 (5 bases). V was pared by 3 bases and J by 5 bases, with 13 bases between. Per germline, CDR1 MDHEN and CDR2 SYDVKM. The CDR3 is made up of 14 amino acids. This CDR3 is CASSLTGVWTEAFF. CDR3 nucleotide sequence: TGTGCCAGCAGTTTGACGGGGGTGTGGACTGAAGCTTTCTTT.

V is TRBV2 and J is TRBJ2-1; D gene ambiguous. Germline CDR1 SNHLY, CDR2 FYNNEI. This CDR3 region has 13 residues. Trimming removed 0 bases from V and 5 bases from J, with 5 bases in between. CDR3 coding DNA: TGTGCCAGCAGTGAAGCCCACAACAATGAGCAGTTCTTC. Translating gives CASSEAHNNEQFF.

The gene calls are TRBV2 and TRBJ1-3, with D perhaps matching TRBD1 (5 bases). The CDR3 sequence is 14 residues long. The V gene's germline CDR1 is SNHLY and CDR2 FYNNEI. V lost 3 bases and J lost 4, with 10 bases in between. Here the CDR3 DNA reads TGTGCCAGCAGTGAGGCAGGGTACGGAAACACCATATATTTT. Its translation: CASSEAGYGNTIYF. Supplemented by reference TRBV2 and TRBJ1-3, the full variable domain reads EPEVTQTPSHQVTQMGQEVILRCVPISNHLYFYWYRQILGQKVEFLVSFYNNEISEKSEIFDDQFSVERPDGSNFTLKIRSTKLEDSAMYFCASSEAGYGNTIYFGEGSWLTVV.

V and J are TRBV11-2 and TRBJ2-5; the D gene is possibly TRBD1 (5 bases). The ends were cut back, 7 bases at V and 5 bases at J, with 17 bases in the middle. This CDR3 is 14 amino acids long. Per the germline V gene, CDR1 is SGHAT and CDR2 is FQNNGV. CDR3 sequence: CASNLQGFAETQYF. CDR3 DNA sequence: TGTGCCAGCAACCTCCAGGGTTTCGCGGAGACCCAGTACTTC.

About this clone: Different DNA sequences within this sample yield the same CDR3. This chain uses TRBV9 with TRBJ2-3; D is unresolved. CDR3 size: 14 residues. V was trimmed by 0 bases and J by 1 base, leaving 6 bases between them. Germline V CDR1 and CDR2: SGDLS, YYNGEE. The CDR3 DNA follows: TGTGCCAGCAGCGTAGAAGGAGGCACAGATACGCAGTATTTT. As protein: CASSVEGGTDTQYF.

This clone was seen more than once but under ten times. The V call is TRBV4-1, the J call TRBJ1-2, with a tentative D call TRBD1 (5 bases). From germline, CDR1 is MGHRA and CDR2 YSYEKL. V shed 0 bases and J shed 4 bases, with 18 bases lying between them. The CDR3 runs 17 residues. This CDR3 reads CASSQDPDTAKLYGYTF. CDR3 bases: TGCGCCAGCAGCCAAGATCCGGACACAGCGAAACTCTATGGCTACACCTTC.

The chain has TRBV7-3 and TRBJ2-5; 8 nucleotides agree with TRBD1. The J call may be in error: the DNA end matches TRBJ2-7 better. Germline CDR1 is SGHTA and CDR2 is FQGTGA. The CDR3 runs 15 residues. The CDR3 nucleotides read TGTGCCAGCAGCTTAGGACAGGGATCCTTCTACGAGCAGTACTTC. This translates into CASSLGQGSFYEQYF.

As for this clone: The junction differs from germline at one of its ends, possibly a read error. The chain uses TRBV7-9 and TRBJ2-1, with 7 nucleotides matching TRBD1. Germline loops: CDR1 SEHNR, CDR2 FQNEAQ (reference sequence). This CDR3 contains 15 residues. The CDR3 spells CSSSQGVESYNEQFF. CDR3 nucleotides: TGTTCCAGCAGTCAGGGGGTTGAGTCCTACAATGAGCAGTTCTTC.

This chain links TRBV5-1 with TRBJ2-5; TRBD2 matches 14 bases. The CDR3 consists of 15 residues. Germline V lookup: CDR1 SGHRS, CDR2 YFSETQ. V trimming: 3 bases; J trimming: 4 bases; junction bases outside the gene matches: 2. CDR3 sequence: CASSSTSGGGETQYF. The CDR3 DNA follows: TGCGCCAGCAGCTCGACTAGCGGGGGGGGAGAGACCCAGTACTTC.

Concerning this clone itself: One junction end disagrees with the germline gene, perhaps due to a read error. Other DNA sequences of this sample code for an identical CDR3. The chain carries TRBV6-5 and TRBJ2-2, with D perhaps TRBD2 (6 bases). Germline assignment: CDR1 MNHEY and CDR2 SVGAGI. The CDR3 runs to 15 residues. CDR3 sequence reads: CASRGVGGATGELFF. Here the CDR3 DNA reads TGTGCCAGCAGGGGGGTGGGGGGTGCTACCGGAGAGCTGTTTTTT.